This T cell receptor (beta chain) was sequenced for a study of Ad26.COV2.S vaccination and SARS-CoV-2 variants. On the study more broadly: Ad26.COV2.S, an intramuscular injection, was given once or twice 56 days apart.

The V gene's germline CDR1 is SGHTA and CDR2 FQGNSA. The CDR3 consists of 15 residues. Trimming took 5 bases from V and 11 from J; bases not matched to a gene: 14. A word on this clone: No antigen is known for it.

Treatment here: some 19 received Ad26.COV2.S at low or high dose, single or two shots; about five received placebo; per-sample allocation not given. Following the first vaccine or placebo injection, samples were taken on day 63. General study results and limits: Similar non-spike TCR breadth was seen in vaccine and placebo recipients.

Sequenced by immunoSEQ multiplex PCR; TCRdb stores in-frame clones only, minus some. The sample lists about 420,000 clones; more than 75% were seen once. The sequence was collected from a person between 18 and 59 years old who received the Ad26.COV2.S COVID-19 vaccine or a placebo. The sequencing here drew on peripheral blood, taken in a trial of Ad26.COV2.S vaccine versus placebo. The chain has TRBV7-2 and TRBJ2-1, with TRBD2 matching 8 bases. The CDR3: CASSPIPGSGVKQFF. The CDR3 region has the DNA TGTGCCAGCAGCCCCATCCCCGGTAGCGGGGTGAAGCAGTTCTTC.